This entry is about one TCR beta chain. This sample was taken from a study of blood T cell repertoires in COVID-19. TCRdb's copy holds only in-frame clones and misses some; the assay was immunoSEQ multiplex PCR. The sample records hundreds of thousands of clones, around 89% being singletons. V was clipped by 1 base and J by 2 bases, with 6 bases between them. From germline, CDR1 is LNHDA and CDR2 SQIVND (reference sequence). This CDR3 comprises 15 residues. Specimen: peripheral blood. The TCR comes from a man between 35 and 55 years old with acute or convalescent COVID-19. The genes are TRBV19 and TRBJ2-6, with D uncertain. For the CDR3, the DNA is TGTGCCAGTAGTATAGGGCCGACTGGGGCCAACGTCCTGACTTTC. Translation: CASSIGPTGANVLTF.